This T cell receptor beta chain came from a study of T-cell memory formation after mild COVID-19. Regarding the study as a whole: The study detected some responding clones in pre-infection memory, suggesting cross-reactive memory joined. The authors did not confirm SARS-CoV-2 specificity of second-wave clones peaking day 37.

TCRdb recomputed calls from the 5' RACE reads with MiXCR, one row per CDR3 protein. The table includes 470,000 or so distinct CDR3 sequences, 20% detected once. As regards this clonotype: The antigen is not known.

The CDR3 consists of 16 residues. The ends were cut back, 2 bases at V and 14 bases at J, with 25 bases in the middle. From germline, CDR1 is GTSNPN and CDR2 SVGIG (reference sequence). The receptor's source is an adult woman who had mild COVID-19 (a few samples of this study predate the infection). Cell type and time point are not known. The V and J genes are TRBV30 and TRBJ1-6; TRBD1 might be the D (6 bases). The sequenced material came from PBMCs or a T cell subset sorted from them (not recorded which). Here the CDR3 reads CAWSNTGKAQSGALHF. In DNA, the CDR3 is TGTGCCTGGAGTAACACAGGGAAAGCCCAGTCAGGGGCCCTCCACTTT.